This T cell receptor (beta chain) comes out of a study of beta chain features in type 1 diabetes. Study-level background: Patients did not differ from healthy donors in age, gender or cell yield.

The study reverse transcribed the entire isolated RNA, so it sequenced expressed TCRB transcripts. The method was immunoSEQ multiplex PCR; TCRdb's version includes in-frame clones alone and lacks a portion of them. Counted here are a few hundred thousand clones, around 30% occurring once; the ten biggest clones make up around 0.065%. The V segment lost 4 bases and the J segment 1 base; nucleotides outside the gene matches: 7. Germline CDR1 is SGHRS and CDR2 is YFSETQ. The length of the CDR3 is 17 residues. Donors underwent one heparinised blood draw, about 110 mL on average. Sequenced input: naive CD4+ T cells from blood. The sequence derives from a man younger than 35 in good health. The chain uses TRBV5-1 and TRBJ2-1; TRBD2 agrees at 11 bases. The CDR3 spells CASSPGTSGLSYNEQFF. CDR3 nucleotides: TGCGCCAGCAGCCCCGGGACTAGCGGATTATCCTACAATGAGCAGTTCTTC. Filled out from reference TRBV5-1 and TRBJ2-1, the complete variable domain reads KAGVTQTPRYLIKTRGQQVTLSCSPISGHRSVSWYQQTPGQGLQFLFEYFSETQRNKGNFPGRFSGRQFSNSRSEMNVSTLELGDSALYLCASSPGTSGLSYNEQFFGPGTRLTVL.